A single sample gave rise to the 25 T cell receptor beta chains below, sequenced in a study of blood T cells in healthy people across ages. For the second PCR, which ran for 7 to 11 cycles, a sample-barcoded 5' primer and a J-beta primer mix were used. TCRdb passed the 5' RACE reads through MiXCR, listing each CDR3 protein once. The repertoire consists of 650,000 to 900,000 distinct CDR3 sequences, with about 59% occurring once and the leading ten covering 28%. The sample consisted of blood. The receptor set was obtained from a man aged 25 to 40 in good health.

The CDR3 coding sequence is TGTGCCAGCAGCCCGAGGGACAGCATGAACACTGAAGCTTTCTTT. Translating gives CASSPRDSMNTEAFF. The chain links TRBV3-1 to TRBJ1-1, with 7 bases that match TRBD1. The CDR3 runs 15 residues. Trimming took 4 bases from V and 0 from J; bases not matched to a gene: 5. Germline V CDR1 and CDR2: LGHDT, YNNKEL (reference sequence).

V gene TRBV7-9 combines with J gene TRBJ2-7; tentative D call: TRBD2 (5 bases). Trimming stripped 5 bases from V and 0 bases from J, with 17 bases between. The CDR3 consists of 16 residues. Germline V gene sequence: CDR1 SEHNR, CDR2 FQNEAQ (reference sequence). CDR3: CASSKPGSRDSYEQYF. DNA of the CDR3: TGTGCCAGCAGCAAACCGGGATCGAGGGACTCCTACGAGCAGTACTTC.

The V call is TRBV6-1, the J call TRBJ2-1; TRBD2 matches 7 bases. CDR3 size: 14 residues. The trim removed 4 bases at V and 6 bases at J, leaving 6 bases unmatched. Germline values: CDR1 MNHNS, CDR2 SASEGT. This CDR3 reads CASSGRDYLNEQFF. The CDR3 nucleotides are TGTGCCAGCAGTGGCCGGGACTACCTCAATGAGCAGTTCTTC.

This clonotype turned up a few times. The chain has TRBV2 and TRBJ2-1, with D uncertain. CDR1 and CDR2 from the germline V gene are SNHLY and FYNNEI. Trimming took off 2 bases at V and 9 bases at J, with 5 bases between the two ends. This CDR3 is 11 amino acids long. The chain's CDR3 is CASSEIREQFF. As DNA, the CDR3 is TGTGCCAGCAGTGAAATTCGTGAGCAGTTCTTC.

The rearrangement uses TRBV12-3 or TRBV12-4 and TRBJ1-5; 8 bases map to TRBD1. CDR3 length equals 13 residues. Trimming took 11 bases from V and 5 from J; bases not matched to a gene: 8. CDR3 coding DNA: TGTGCCTGCAAGACAGGGGTAGATCAGCCCCAGCATTTT. Its translation is CACKTGVDQPQHF.

The genes are TRBV2 and TRBJ1-5, with TRBD1 matching 10 bases. Germline V lookup: CDR1 SNHLY, CDR2 FYNNEI. J gave up 3 bases and V 7 bases, and 6 bases lay outside the gene matches. The CDR3 sequence is 15 residues long. The CDR3 coding sequence is TGTGCCAGCACCTTGGACAGGGGGGACAATCAGCCCCAGCATTTT. It translates to CASTLDRGDNQPQHF.

This clonotype was seen repeatedly, ten times or more. This chain connects TRBV7-9 to TRBJ2-2, with 9 bases that match TRBD1. The CDR3 extends over 16 amino acids. Germline values: CDR1 SEHNR, CDR2 FQNEAQ (reference sequence). Unmatched junction bases numbered 8, after V lost 2 bases and J lost 7 bases. The CDR3 DNA sequence: TGTGCCAGCAGCTTACTGGACAGGGGTTTTATCGGGGAGCTGTTTTTT. The encoded protein is CASSLLDRGFIGELFF.

This clonotype was counted a single time. The V and J genes are TRBV5-1 and TRBJ2-7; 9 bases line up with TRBD1. Looked up from germline, CDR1 is SGHRS and CDR2 is YFSETQ. This CDR3 is 20 amino acids long. Unmatched junction bases numbered 23, after V lost 4 bases and J lost 3 bases. CDR3 residues: CASSQPGLGQGRGLFYEQYF. CDR3 DNA: TGCGCCAGCAGCCAACCCGGTCTGGGACAGGGCAGAGGATTGTTCTACGAGCAGTACTTC.

V and J are TRBV7-2 and TRBJ2-2, with D tentatively TRBD1 or TRBD2 (5 bases each). There are 13 residues in the CDR3. Germline V gene sequence: CDR1 SGHTA, CDR2 FQGNSA. V was pared by 2 bases and J by 7 bases, with 8 bases between. CDR3 region: CASSLLGDGELFF. The CDR3 nucleotides are TGTGCCAGCAGCTTATTGGGGGACGGGGAGCTGTTTTTT.

This chain links TRBV20-1 with TRBJ1-4, with 9 positions matching TRBD1. V was pared by 5 bases and J by 0 bases, with 10 bases of the junction left unmatched. This CDR3 spans 17 amino acids. Germline values: CDR1 DFQATT, CDR2 SNEGSKA (reference sequence). CDR3 sequence: CSAAGTGLLATNEKLFF. The CDR3 DNA is TGCAGTGCTGCCGGGACAGGGTTACTCGCAACTAATGAAAAACTGTTTTTT.

This clonotype has more than one count but fewer than ten. The chain employs TRBV29-1 and TRBJ1-1, with D possibly TRBD1 on 5 matching bases. Trimming removed 5 bases from V and 1 base from J, with 11 bases in between. CDR3 length: 13 amino acids. Germline V gene data show CDR1 as SQVTM and CDR2 as ANQGSEA. The CDR3 here is CSVSDSSNTEAFF. CDR3 nucleotides: TGCAGCGTTTCCGACAGTTCGAACACTGAAGCTTTCTTT.

The chain combines TRBV4-3 with TRBJ1-4; 10 positions agree with TRBD1. Unmatched junction bases numbered 2, after V lost 3 bases and J lost 7 bases. The V gene's germline CDR1 is LGHNA and CDR2 YSLEER. The CDR3 loop spans 14 amino acids. The CDR3 sequence: CASSQTGGGEKLFF. The CDR3 nucleotides are TGCGCCAGCAGCCAGACAGGGGGCGGTGAAAAACTGTTTTTT.

This clonotype was recorded only once. In DNA, the CDR3 is TGTGCCAGCAGCCAAGCACAGAACACTGAAGCTTTCTTT. Its protein is CASSQAQNTEAFF. The V and J genes are TRBV4-2 and TRBJ1-1; no definite D call. CDR3 length equals 13 residues. V lost 1 base and J 1 base, leaving 4 bases between the germline ends. Per the germline V gene, CDR1 is LGHNA and CDR2 is YNFKEQ.

The sample holds one count of this clonotype. The rearrangement links TRBV7-2 to TRBJ2-1, with a tentative D call TRBD1 (5 bases). There are 17 residues in the CDR3. Germline assignment: CDR1 SGHTA and CDR2 FQGNSA. V was cut by 4 bases and J by 0 bases, with 16 bases left in between. DNA for the CDR3: TGTGCCAGCAGCTCAATATCGGACATTACCTCCTACAATGAGCAGTTCTTC. As protein: CASSSISDITSYNEQFF.

This clonotype was seen only a few times. V usage is TRBV10-3 and J usage is TRBJ2-3; D possibly matches TRBD1 or TRBD2 (6 bases each). The germline CDR1 and CDR2 sequences are ENHRY and SYGVKD. The CDR3 is 16 amino acids. Trimming pared 0 bases from V and 2 bases from J, leaving 12 bases between. DNA for the CDR3: TGTGCCATCAGTGAGTCGGAGGGGGGCCCCACAGATACGCAGTATTTT. Protein sequence: CAISESEGGPTDTQYF.

This chain links TRBV20-1 with TRBJ1-5, with 8 bases aligning to TRBD1. CDR3 length equals 14 residues. Germline CDR1 and CDR2: DFQATT and SNEGSKA (reference sequence). The junction had 9 bases not matched to a gene; V was cut back by 5 bases and J by 6 bases. The CDR3 region has the DNA TGCAGTGCTGGAGCCGACAGGGGAGGTCAGCCCCAGCATTTT. Translation gives CSAGADRGGQPQHF.

This clonotype came up a few times. The genes are TRBV4-2 and TRBJ2-5; tentative D call: TRBD1 (5 bases). This CDR3 is 14 amino acids long. Between the trimmed V and J ends, which lost 0 bases and 4 bases, there was a span of 9 bases. Germline V gives CDR1 LGHNA, CDR2 YNFKEQ. The CDR3 loop reads CASSQEGRAETQYF. For the CDR3, the DNA is TGTGCCAGCAGCCAAGAGGGCAGGGCAGAGACCCAGTACTTC.

This clonotype was found a few times. The chain links TRBV29-1 to TRBJ2-1, with a possible D match to TRBD2 (5 bases). V lost 0 bases and J 6 bases, leaving 12 bases between the germline ends. The CDR3 is 14 amino acids. The germline V gene encodes CDR1 SQVTM and CDR2 ANQGSEA. CDR3 nucleotides: TGCAGCGTTGAAGATAGTCCAGGAGGCAATGAGCAGTTCTTC. It yields the protein CSVEDSPGGNEQFF.

The V gene is TRBV12-3 or TRBV12-4, the J gene TRBJ2-2, with D possibly being TRBD2 (6 bases). V was trimmed by 0 bases and J by 7 bases, leaving 24 bases between them. This CDR3 has 19 amino acids. CDR3: CASSLAQGLPERADGELFF. DNA of the CDR3: TGTGCCAGCAGTTTAGCCCAGGGTCTTCCAGAGCGGGCGGACGGGGAGCTGTTTTTT.

This clonotype was recorded a few times. The chain links TRBV12-3 or TRBV12-4 to TRBJ2-7; D is perhaps TRBD1 (6 bases). This CDR3 has 15 residues. V lost 2 bases to trimming and J lost 3 bases, with 14 bases between them. CDR3 sequence reads: CASSLLVRGFYEQYF. The CDR3 bases are TGTGCCAGCAGTTTATTGGTTAGGGGGTTCTACGAGCAGTACTTC.

The chain has TRBV29-1 and TRBJ2-1; D remains unclear. The V gene's germline CDR1 is SQVTM and CDR2 ANQGSEA. This CDR3 is 13 amino acids long. Trimming took off 7 bases at V and 4 bases at J, with 14 bases between the two ends. This chain's CDR3 is CSDLRPSYNEQFF. The CDR3 DNA sequence: TGCAGCGATCTCCGGCCGTCTTACAATGAGCAGTTCTTC.

The chain links TRBV5-1 to TRBJ2-3; D is undetermined. From germline, CDR1 is SGHRS and CDR2 YFSETQ. Trimming stripped 5 bases from V and 2 bases from J, with 9 bases between. The CDR3 totals 13 residues. CDR3 protein: CASRWTFTDTQYF. The DNA for the CDR3 is TGCGCCAGCAGGTGGACCTTCACAGATACGCAGTATTTT.

On this clonotype itself: One end of the junction varies from germline; a read error may be responsible. This chain links TRBV11-1 with TRBJ2-2; 7 nucleotides line up with TRBD1. The CDR3 spans 18 residues. Germline V gives CDR1 SGHAT, CDR2 FQDESV (reference sequence). Written as DNA, the CDR3 is TGCGCCAGCAGCTTGAGACCTGTGAAGGGGGCCTGGGCCGGGGAGCTGTTTTTT. Protein sequence: CASSLRPVKGAWAGELFF.

V and J are TRBV29-1 and TRBJ2-1; possible D gene TRBD2, 6 bases. The V gene's germline CDR1 is SQVTM and CDR2 ANQGSEA. V lost 0 bases to trimming and J lost 5 bases, with 17 bases between them. The CDR3 runs 16 residues. The CDR3 is CSVEDSGLYSNNEQFF. The CDR3 DNA reads as TGCAGCGTTGAAGACTCGGGACTCTACAGTAACAATGAGCAGTTCTTC.

The CDR3 bases are TGTGCCAGCAGCTTATCCGGGACAGGCGGTTCACCCCTCCACTTT. Translating it yields CASSLSGTGGSPLHF. The rearrangement joins TRBV7-2 to TRBJ1-6, with 8 nucleotides matching TRBD1. V dropped 2 bases and J dropped 9; count of bases not matched to a gene: 6. The CDR3 totals 15 residues. The germline V gene encodes CDR1 SGHTA and CDR2 FQGNSA. Together with reference TRBV7-2 and TRBJ1-6, the CDR3 gives the full variable domain: GAGVSQSPSNKVTEKGKDVELRCDPISGHTALYWYRQSLGQGLEFLIYFQGNSAPDKSGLPSDRFSAERTGGSVSTLTIQRTQQEDSAVYLCASSLSGTGGSPLHFGNGTRLTVT.